A single sample is the source of the 29 T cell receptor beta chains below, sequenced in a study of blood T cell repertoires in COVID-19. The data were produced by immunoSEQ multiplex PCR, yet TCRdb's version contains in-frame clones alone and is incomplete. The table includes around 130,000 clones, 84% detected once. The source material was peripheral blood. The receptors stem from a man aged 55 to 70 with acute or convalescent COVID-19.

The V gene is TRBV28, the J gene TRBJ1-3; 8 bases agree with TRBD1. V lost 2 bases and J lost 6; bases outside the gene matches: 9. The CDR3 is 16 amino acids. The germline gives CDR1 MDHEN, CDR2 SYDVKM. The CDR3 region has the DNA TGTGCCAGCAGTTTAATCACAGGGGGGAACGTAAACACCATATATTTT. Protein: CASSLITGGNVNTIYF.

V is TRBV30 and J is TRBJ2-6; D call uncertain. The length of the CDR3 is 15 residues. Trimming cost V 3 bases and J 0 bases, with 9 bases left between them. Germline V CDR1 and CDR2: GTSNPN, SVGIG (reference sequence). Written as DNA, the CDR3 is TGTGCCTGGAGCCCTCCCGGCTCTGGGGCCAACGTCCTGACTTTC. Translation: CAWSPPGSGANVLTF.

This clone turned up a few times. The chain employs TRBV6-5 and TRBJ1-5, with a weak D call TRBD1 (5 bases). The germline gives CDR1 MNHEY, CDR2 SVGAGI. V dropped 9 bases and J dropped 3 bases, with 18 bases sitting between them. This CDR3 has 15 amino acids. Here the CDR3 DNA reads TGTGCCAGTGGAAGGTCCGACAGTTACAATCAGCCCCAGCATTTT. This translates into CASGRSDSYNQPQHF.

The CDR3 protein is CASSLRQNQETQYF. Written as DNA, the CDR3 is TGTGCCAGCAGCTTGCGGCAGAACCAAGAGACCCAGTACTTC. The J gene is TRBJ2-5, the V gene TRBV7-9; no clear D gene. This CDR3 has 14 residues. CDR1 and CDR2 from the germline V gene are SEHNR and FQNEAQ (reference sequence). Trimming removed 3 bases at V and 0 bases at J, with 8 bases between.

The J gene is TRBJ1-1, the V gene TRBV19; no clear D gene. Trimming removed 1 base at V and 4 bases at J, with 10 bases between. The CDR3 is 14 residues long. In germline, CDR1 is LNHDA, CDR2 SQIVND (reference sequence). The CDR3 region has the DNA TGTGCCAGTAGTATAGGGGGAGGCTTCACTGAAGCTTTCTTT. It encodes CASSIGGGFTEAFF.

The rearrangement joins TRBV6-1 to TRBJ1-2; tentative D call: TRBD1 (5 bases). The V end lost 3 bases, the J end lost 4 bases, and 12 bases lay between the germline ends. The CDR3 totals 14 residues. Germline loops: CDR1 MNHNS, CDR2 SASEGT. CDR3 loop: CASSDFRVPYGYTF. DNA for the CDR3: TGTGCCAGCAGTGATTTCAGGGTTCCCTATGGCTACACCTTC.

J is TRBJ1-2 and V is TRBV24-1; TRBD1 matches 7 bases. Germline lookup yields CDR1 KGHDR and CDR2 SFDVKD. The trim removed 4 bases at V and 4 bases at J, leaving 5 bases unmatched. This CDR3 is 14 amino acids long. CDR3 protein: CATSEGDSGYGYTF. CDR3 coding DNA: TGTGCCACCAGTGAAGGGGACAGCGGCTATGGCTACACCTTC.

This clone was counted between two and nine times. The chain combines TRBV9 with TRBJ1-2; 7 bases are shared with TRBD1. The CDR3 loop spans 15 amino acids. After removal of 3 bases from V and 9 bases from J, the junction contained 14 bases not matched to a gene. CDR1 and CDR2 from the germline V gene are SGDLS and YYNGEE. This CDR3 is CASSARQGMSSSYTF. CDR3 nucleotide sequence: TGTGCCAGCAGCGCTAGACAGGGTATGAGTTCCAGCTACACCTTC.

The J gene is TRBJ1-2, the V gene TRBV5-1; D might be TRBD1 (5 bases). Trimming cost V 4 bases and J 4 bases, with 17 bases left between them. The CDR3 consists of 15 residues. Germline loops: CDR1 SGHRS, CDR2 YFSETQ. Here the CDR3 DNA reads TGCGCCAGCAGCCCCGGGGGTAGCAGCTTCTATGGCTACACCTTC. Amino acid sequence: CASSPGGSSFYGYTF.

CDR3 sequence reads: CASSTQGVSSGNTIYF. The DNA of the CDR3 is TGCGCCAGCAGCACCCAGGGGGTTAGCTCTGGAAACACCATATATTTT. This chain connects TRBV5-1 to TRBJ1-3; 7 nucleotides align to TRBD1. Per germline, CDR1 SGHRS and CDR2 YFSETQ. The ends lost 4 bases at V and 0 bases at J; junction bases unmatched: 7. This CDR3 has 16 amino acids.

The J gene is TRBJ1-2, the V gene TRBV6-1; maybe TRBD1 (6 bases). The CDR3 is 14 residues long. Germline values: CDR1 MNHNS, CDR2 SASEGT. V was shortened by 1 base and J by 9 bases, with 15 bases between the two germline ends. This CDR3 is CASSEGRGLSRYTF. Here the CDR3 DNA reads TGTGCCAGCAGTGAAGGGCGGGGGCTATCACGCTACACCTTC.

The V call is TRBV7-8, the J call TRBJ1-2; TRBD1 matches at 7 bases. Germline CDR1 is SGHVS and CDR2 is FQNEAQ. J gave up 5 bases and V 4 bases, and 7 bases lay outside the gene matches. This CDR3 has 14 amino acids. The CDR3 nucleotides are TGTGCCAGCAGCTACCGACAGGGAGTTTATGGCTACACCTTC. This translates into CASSYRQGVYGYTF.

The V gene is TRBV6-1, the J gene TRBJ1-1; D is unclear. CDR1 is MNHNS and CDR2 is SASEGT in the germline V gene. CDR3 length: 14 amino acids. Trimming removed 2 bases from V and 0 bases from J, with 7 bases in between. The CDR3 protein is CASSEYPVNTEAFF. CDR3 DNA: TGTGCCAGCAGTGAATACCCAGTGAACACTGAAGCTTTCTTT.

V usage is TRBV20-1 and J usage is TRBJ2-3; unclear D gene. Trimming cost V 7 bases and J 5 bases, with 7 bases left between them. CDR3 size: 10 residues. In germline, CDR1 is DFQATT, CDR2 SNEGSKA (reference sequence). The CDR3 coding sequence is TGCAGTGTTGTCCGAGATACGCAGTATTTT. It translates to CSVVRDTQYF.

The chain employs TRBV6-5 and TRBJ2-7; maybe TRBD1 (6 bases). Trimming shortened V by 7 bases and J by 0 bases, and 16 bases separated the two germline ends. CDR3 size: 15 residues. Per germline, CDR1 MNHEY and CDR2 SVGAGI. The CDR3 DNA is TGTGCCAGCACTACGGAGACAGGCAGCTCCTACGAGCAGTACTTC. Encoded protein: CASTTETGSSYEQYF.

The chain links TRBV19 to TRBJ1-2, with 8 bases identical to TRBD1. V lost 4 bases and J lost 3; bases outside the gene matches: 4. CDR1 is LNHDA and CDR2 is SQIVND in the germline V gene (reference sequence). The CDR3 loop spans 14 amino acids. CDR3 nucleotides: TGTGCCAGTAGTACACCGGGACAGGACTATGGCTACACCTTC. Translation gives CASSTPGQDYGYTF.

This clone turned up a few times. J is TRBJ1-2 and V is TRBV21-1. TRBV21-1 is flagged as a pseudogene. The CDR3 length is 16 residues. The CDR3 reads CASSNPWGVANYGYTF. DNA of the CDR3: TGTGCCAGCAGCAACCCCTGGGGGGTTGCTAACTATGGCTACACCTTC.

The chain uses TRBV5-8 and TRBJ1-1; D remains ambiguous. V was pared by 1 base and J by 10 bases, with 8 bases between. Germline CDR1 is SGHTS and CDR2 is YDEGEE. CDR3 length: 11 amino acids. This chain's CDR3 is CASSLFPGAFF. CDR3 DNA: TGTGCCAGCAGCTTGTTTCCGGGAGCTTTCTTT. The variable domain in full, completed from reference TRBV5-8 and TRBJ1-1, reads EAGVTQSPTHLIKTRGQQATLRCSPISGHTSVYWYQQALGLGLQFLLWYDEGEERNRGNFPPRFSGRQFPNYSSELNVNALELEDSALYLCASSLFPGAFFGQGTRLTVV.

The chain recombines TRBV10-1 with TRBJ2-3; 10 bases fit TRBD2. V shed 1 base, J shed 15 bases, and the junction held 7 bases outside the gene matches. Germline CDR1 WNHNN, CDR2 SYGVQD (reference sequence). This CDR3 has 13 residues. CDR3: CASSEYKREGEYF. Written as DNA, the CDR3 is TGCGCCAGCAGTGAGTACAAGCGGGAGGGCGAATATTTT.

This chain uses TRBV9 with TRBJ2-1, with 7 bases identical to TRBD2. V lost 4 bases to trimming and J lost 9 bases; unmatched junction nucleotides: 13. The length of the CDR3 is 15 residues. Germline lookup yields CDR1 SGDLS and CDR2 YYNGEE. The CDR3 reads CASSLDQAGWREQFF. The DNA of the CDR3 is TGTGCCAGCAGCCTCGATCAAGCGGGATGGCGTGAGCAGTTCTTC.

J is TRBJ2-7 and V is TRBV4-1; 11 positions agree with TRBD2. V trimming: 6 bases; J trimming: 1 base; junction bases outside the gene matches: 5. The CDR3 is 15 residues long. The germline CDR1 and CDR2 sequences are MGHRA and YSYEKL. The CDR3 reads CASSPRTSGSYEQYF. Written as DNA, the CDR3 is TGCGCCAGCAGTCCCCGGACTAGCGGGTCCTACGAGCAGTACTTC.

This chain joins TRBV19 and TRBJ1-2; TRBD1 aligns across 7 bases. Germline assignment: CDR1 LNHDA and CDR2 SQIVND (reference sequence). Trimming at V came to 6 bases and at J to 4 bases, leaving 5 bases not matched to a gene. This CDR3 is built from 13 residues. The CDR3 loop reads CASRSTGSYGYTF. In nucleotides, the CDR3 is TGTGCCAGTAGATCGACAGGGAGCTATGGCTACACCTTC.

The chain links TRBV27 to TRBJ2-1; a weak D match, TRBD1 (6 bases). This CDR3 has 13 residues. Trimming left V 8 bases short and J 8 bases short, with 16 bases between. Looked up from germline, CDR1 is MNHEY and CDR2 is SMNVEV (reference sequence). CDR3 sequence: CASGDGTPDEQFF. In DNA, the CDR3 is TGTGCCAGCGGCGATGGGACACCCGATGAGCAGTTCTTC.

J is TRBJ2-7 and V is TRBV3-1 (or the pseudogene TRBV3-2); 7 bases are shared with TRBD1. The CDR3 sequence is 16 residues long. From germline, CDR1 is LGHDT and CDR2 YNNKEL (reference sequence). With V trimmed by 0 bases and J by 0 bases, 5 bases remained unmatched. CDR3 DNA: TGTGCCAGCAGCCAAGACCGGGACAGATACTCCTACGAGCAGTACTTC. This codes for CASSQDRDRYSYEQYF.

This chain joins TRBV19 and TRBJ1-4; 8 bases align to TRBD1. Germline-derived CDR1 and CDR2 are LNHDA and SQIVND (reference sequence). V trimming: 5 bases; J trimming: 5 bases; junction bases outside the gene matches: 1. CDR3 size: 13 residues. The CDR3 sequence is CASSWTGNEKLFF. The CDR3 nucleotides read TGTGCCAGTAGTTGGACAGGGAATGAAAAACTGTTTTTT.

J is TRBJ1-6 and V is TRBV30; perhaps TRBD1 as D (5 bases). CDR1 and CDR2 from the germline V gene are GTSNPN and SVGIG (reference sequence). The CDR3 is 14 amino acids. V lost 0 bases and J 8 bases, leaving 11 bases between the germline ends. DNA for the CDR3: TGTGCCTGGAGTGTGTCAGGCAGGGATTCACCCCTCCACTTT. Translating it yields CAWSVSGRDSPLHF. The full variable domain, completed using reference TRBV30 and TRBJ1-6, is SQTIHQWPATLVQPVGSPLSLECTVEGTSNPNLYWYRQAAGRGLQLLFYSVGIGQISSEVPQNLSASRPQDRQFILSSKKLLLSDSGFYLCAWSVSGRDSPLHFGNGTRLTVT.

V usage is TRBV3-1 (or the pseudogene TRBV3-2) and J usage is TRBJ2-3; D may be TRBD2 (5 bases). The CDR3 consists of 15 residues. V shed 0 bases and J shed 3 bases, with 10 bases lying between them. Looked up from germline, CDR1 is LGHDT and CDR2 is YNNKEL (reference sequence). Here the CDR3 DNA reads TGTGCCAGCAGCCAAGAGCCGGGGTTGACAGATACGCAGTATTTT. It encodes CASSQEPGLTDTQYF.

V and J are TRBV5-1 and TRBJ2-1; the match to TRBD2 covers 14 bases. The J segment lost 0 bases and the V segment lost 2 bases, leaving 4 bases of the junction unmatched. Germline CDR1 reads SGHRS; CDR2 reads YFSETQ. The CDR3 loop spans 18 amino acids. CDR3 amino acids: CASSFGLAGGSSYNEQFF. The CDR3 DNA sequence: TGCGCCAGCAGCTTCGGACTAGCGGGGGGTTCCTCCTACAATGAGCAGTTCTTC.

J is TRBJ2-7 and V is TRBV7-3, with D unresolved. Trimming left V 5 bases short and J 7 bases short, with 18 bases between. The CDR3 spans 14 residues. Germline V lookup: CDR1 SGHTA, CDR2 FQGTGA. CDR3 region: CASSPITLSREQYF. In nucleotides, the CDR3 is TGTGCCAGCAGCCCGATCACGCTAAGTCGTGAGCAGTACTTC.